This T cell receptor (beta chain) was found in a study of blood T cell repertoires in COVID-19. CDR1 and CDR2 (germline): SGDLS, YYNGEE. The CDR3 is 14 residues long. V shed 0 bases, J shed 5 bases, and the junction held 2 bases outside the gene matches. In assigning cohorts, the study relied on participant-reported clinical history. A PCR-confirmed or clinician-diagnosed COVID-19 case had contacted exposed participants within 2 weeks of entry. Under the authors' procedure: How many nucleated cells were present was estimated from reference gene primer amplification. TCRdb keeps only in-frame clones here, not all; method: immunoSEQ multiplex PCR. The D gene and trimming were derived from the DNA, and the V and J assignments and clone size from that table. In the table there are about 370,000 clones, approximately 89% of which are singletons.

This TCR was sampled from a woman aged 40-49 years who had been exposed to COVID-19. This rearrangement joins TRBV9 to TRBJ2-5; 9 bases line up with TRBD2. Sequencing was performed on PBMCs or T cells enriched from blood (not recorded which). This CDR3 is CASSVGLAGETQYF. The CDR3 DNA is TGTGCCAGCAGCGTAGGTCTAGCGGGGGAGACCCAGTACTTC. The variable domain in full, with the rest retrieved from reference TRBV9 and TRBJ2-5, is DSGVTQTPKHLITATGQRVTLRCSPRSGDLSVYWYQQSLDQGLQFLIQYYNGEERAKGNILERFSAQQFPDLHSELNLSSLELGDSALYFCASSVGLAGETQYFGPGTRLLVL.